This T cell receptor beta chain was observed in a study of T cells in Graves' hyperthyroidism and ophthalmopathy. Study-wide results and caveats: Blood shared most expanded thyroid clonotypes above 0.001.

This clonotype showed up just a few times. Its antigen is currently unknown. The hyperthyroidism was newly diagnosed and had lasted under 2 months; the patients were aged 18 to 65. Patients were excluded because of uncontrolled infection, other autoimmune disease, pregnancy or lactation. It was RNA transcripts that yielded the amplified TCR beta CDR3 regions. HTBI primers were employed in a first-round RT-PCR of the TCR CDR3. MiXCR was run by TCRdb on the multiplex PCR reads, yielding one entry per CDR3 protein. This table holds around 340,000 distinct CDR3 sequences, approximately 18% found once. Between the trimmed V and J ends, which lost 10 bases and 0 bases, there was a span of 9 bases. The CDR3 totals 12 residues.

The chain joins TRBV12-3 or TRBV12-4 to TRBJ1-1; no clear D. This receptor was obtained from a woman aged 45-59 years with Graves' hyperthyroidism. Specimen: blood. The CDR3 region has the DNA TGTGCCACTCAATACATGAACACTGAAGCTTTCTTT. Its protein is CATQYMNTEAFF.